This TCR beta chain was identified in a study of siplizumab effects on memory and regulatory T cells (dated by TCRdb to about 2019). Background for the entire study: The effect of the anti-CD2 antibody siplizumab on alloreactive T-cell subsets was examined in allogeneic mixed lymphocyte reactions constructed from human PBMCs.

In regard to this clone: No antigen is known for it. Base qualities are missing; no much larger clone stands one base away.

CDR1 is given as MGHDK and CDR2 as SYGVNS, both from the germline V gene. V is trimmed back by 3 bases and J by 5 bases, and the junction contains 13 bases that no gene match accounts for. The CDR3 sequence holds 18 residues, the cysteine and phenylalanine included. This entry keeps only the CDR3 DNA: 54 bases, framed from base 1. Sorted unstimulated T cells, along with proliferating T cells recovered from mixed lymphocyte reactions, underwent TCRbeta CDR3 sequencing. Fresh whole blood from fewer than twelve HLA-typed healthy donors was used to isolate PBMCs. Results the study describes overall, beyond this receptor: Compared with memory T cells, unstimulated naive T cells appeared more diverse, and naive cells seemed to make a substantial contribution to the alloresponse. Among mappable alloreactive CD4+ clones, the Treg-derived fraction averaged around 63% with siplizumab versus 25% to 30% in control reactions. Because sequences below about 10^-5 frequency were poorly captured, only a minor fraction of alloreactive clones could be mapped to unstimulated subsets. Siplizumab significantly reduced the cumulative frequency of alloreactive sequences traceable to unstimulated CD4+ memory T cells. The suppressive function of proliferating Tregs from siplizumab cultures was not functionally confirmed. For roughly 80-97% of proliferating CD4+ or CD8+ clones, no naive or memory phenotype could be assigned.

Receptor amplification or capture employed the immunoSEQ multiplex PCR assay. Roughly 100,000 TCR templates per sample were assayed by the deep sequencing platform. Genomic DNA extracted from sorted T cells was used for TCRbeta CDR3 sequencing. The study's own analysis went as follows. The R programming language was used for clonal analysis of the TCRbeta CDR3 data. Unstimulated samples were compared with post-reaction CFSE-low samples to define alloreactive CD4+ and CD8+ clones. Regulatory or non-regulatory origin was assigned to alloreactive CD4+ clones by matching of sequences to sorted unstimulated Treg and non-Treg repertoires. Imported from immuneACCESS, the table was reduced by TCRdb to in-frame sequences with V and J called. These copies leave out some clones; in studies compared against another copy, an unresolved V gene accounts for under half, and the cause of the remainder is not known. That table is the source of V, J and clone size, and D and trimming were worked out from the DNA. Counted in this sample were about 100,000 clones; approximately 91% of them appeared once. 0.14% to 0.15% of the sample rests with the top ten.

Recombination joined TRBV25-1 with TRBJ2-2; 9 bases in between match TRBD1. The clonotype originates from a human donor in good health. The sequencing sample was made of CD4+ T cells sorted from blood. The CDR3 amino acid sequence is: CASSEGMTGQGYTGELFF. The DNA reads TGTGCCAGCAGTGAGGGGATGACGGGACAGGGCTATACCGGGGAGCTGTTTTTT.